This T cell receptor beta chain was identified in a study of blood T cell repertoires in COVID-19. This CDR3 spans 13 amino acids. Germline V gives CDR1 SGHTA, CDR2 FQGNSA. V lost 4 bases and J 0 bases, leaving 4 bases between the germline ends. This clone was found once. TCRdb's copy holds only in-frame clones and misses some; the assay was immunoSEQ multiplex PCR. Altogether tens of thousands of clones are present, 90% being singletons, with the ten largest covering 5% to 7%. The rearrangement uses TRBV7-2 and TRBJ1-5; no clear D. Source material: peripheral blood. This clonotype was obtained from a young man with COVID-19, enrolled during active disease. The CDR3 spells CASSSSSNQPQHF. For the CDR3, the DNA is TGTGCCAGCAGCTCCAGTAGCAATCAGCCCCAGCATTTT. Looking up the rest from reference TRBV7-2 and TRBJ1-5 gives the full variable domain: GAGVSQSPSNKVTEKGKDVELRCDPISGHTALYWYRQSLGQGLEFLIYFQGNSAPDKSGLPSDRFSAERTGGSVSTLTIQRTQQEDSAVYLCASSSSSNQPQHFGDGTRLSIL.